The 25 T cell receptor beta chains reported below all come from one sample, sequenced in a study of cytomegalovirus exposure and HLA in healthy donors. PCR amplification relied on 60 Vbeta primers (plus 13 Jbeta primers). The method was immunoSEQ multiplex PCR; TCRdb's version includes in-frame clones alone and lacks a portion of them. This sample has 130,000 or so clones, with around 57% found just once. Sequenced: PBMCs. The receptors come from a male donor in good health and CMV-seronegative.

This clone is medium-sized (0.01 to 0.1%) in the sample. The junction shows a germline mismatch at one end, possibly a read error. CDR3 protein: CASSDSGVGYTF. In DNA form, the CDR3 reads TGTGCCAGCAGCGACTCAGGGGTCGGCTACACCTTC. The chain couples TRBV6-4 to TRBJ1-2; D perhaps matches TRBD1 (6 bases). Germline lookup yields CDR1 MRHNA and CDR2 SNTAGT. This CDR3 contains 12 residues.

The J gene is TRBJ1-4, the V gene TRBV11-2, with TRBD1 matching 9 bases. From germline, CDR1 is SGHAT and CDR2 FQNNGV. Trimming cost V 4 bases and J 8 bases; bases outside gene matches: 5. The length of the CDR3 is 14 residues. Written as DNA, the CDR3 is TGTGCCAGCAGCTCCGGGACAGGGAGCGAAAAACTGTTTTTT. Its protein product is CASSSGTGSEKLFF.

This chain uses TRBV6-4 with TRBJ2-3, with 8 bases that match TRBD1. Trimming took 4 bases from V and 4 from J; bases not matched to a gene: 4. CDR1 and CDR2 from the germline V gene are MRHNA and SNTAGT. CDR3 length: 14 amino acids. The CDR3 loop is CASSGQGAPDTQYF. Written as DNA, the CDR3 is TGTGCCAGCAGTGGGCAGGGGGCCCCAGATACGCAGTATTTT.

The genes are TRBV10-3 and TRBJ2-3; tentative D call: TRBD1 (6 bases). The V end lost 6 bases, the J end lost 0 bases, and 10 bases lay between the germline ends. The CDR3 sequence is 14 residues long. Germline V lookup: CDR1 ENHRY, CDR2 SYGVKD. The CDR3 is CAISTTGSTDTQYF. CDR3 sequence (DNA): TGTGCCATCAGCACGACAGGTAGCACAGATACGCAGTATTTT.

V gene TRBV9 combines with J gene TRBJ1-1; the D is unclear. Germline CDR1 reads SGDLS; CDR2 reads YYNGEE. The CDR3 extends over 13 amino acids. V lost 4 bases, J lost 3 bases, and 10 bases lay in between. The CDR3 DNA follows: TGTGCCAGCAGCCCAAGTACATACACTGAAGCTTTCTTT. As protein: CASSPSTYTEAFF.

The rearrangement uses TRBV2 and TRBJ1-5, with 7 bases aligning to TRBD1. Per the germline V gene, CDR1 is SNHLY and CDR2 is FYNNEI. The V gene end was trimmed by 6 bases and the J gene end by 4 bases; junction bases not matched to a gene: 15. The CDR3 totals 17 residues. CDR3 nucleotides: TGTGCCAGCAGAGTAGCCAAAGCAGGGGGTGGTAATCAGCCCCAGCATTTT. It translates to CASRVAKAGGGNQPQHF. The whole variable domain, remainder taken from reference TRBV2 and TRBJ1-5, is EPEVTQTPSHQVTQMGQEVILRCVPISNHLYFYWYRQILGQKVEFLVSFYNNEISEKSEIFDDQFSVERPDGSNFTLKIRSTKLEDSAMYFCASRVAKAGGGNQPQHFGDGTRLSIL.

This sequence joins TRBV28 and TRBJ1-2, with D possibly matching TRBD1 (6 bases). CDR1 and CDR2 (germline): MDHEN, SYDVKM. V lost 7 bases and J lost 8, with 17 bases in between. This CDR3 has 13 amino acids. The CDR3 is CASTSSRGSGYTF. The CDR3, as DNA: TGTGCCAGCACCTCCTCGAGGGGGTCAGGCTACACCTTC.

The J gene is TRBJ2-7, the V gene TRBV27; D possibly corresponds to TRBD1 (5 bases). Germline CDR1 reads MNHEY; CDR2 reads SMNVEV (reference sequence). The length of the CDR3 is 14 residues. Trimming left V 5 bases short and J 2 bases short, with 13 bases between. This CDR3 reads CASSPLDRPYEQYF. The CDR3 bases are TGTGCCAGCAGTCCCCTAGACAGACCCTACGAGCAGTACTTC.

This clone has more than one count but fewer than ten. This chain connects TRBV4-3 to TRBJ2-1; 14 bases agree with TRBD2. The J segment lost 1 base and the V segment lost 1 base, leaving 3 bases of the junction unmatched. The germline gives CDR1 LGHNA, CDR2 YSLEER. This CDR3 has 18 amino acids. CDR3 in DNA: TGCGCCAGCAGCCAAGGACTAGCGGGGGGGCTTTCCTACAATGAGCAGTTCTTC. Translating it yields CASSQGLAGGLSYNEQFF.

The CDR3 is CASSPDRGNEQYF. Here the CDR3 DNA reads TGTGCCAGCAGCCCCGACAGGGGGAACGAGCAGTACTTC. The chain has TRBV7-7 and TRBJ2-7; 9 bases fit TRBD1. CDR1 is SSHAT, CDR2 FNYEAQ, per germline (reference sequence). The CDR3 consists of 13 residues. The junction had 4 bases not matched to a gene; V was cut back by 5 bases and J by 5 bases.

V gene TRBV7-3 combines with J gene TRBJ2-1, with 7 bases fitting TRBD2. V was clipped by 8 bases and J by 2 bases; unmatched bases: 9. The germline V gene encodes CDR1 SGHTA and CDR2 FQGTGA. CDR3 size: 15 residues. The CDR3 sequence: CASGLGGTPYNEQFF. CDR3 DNA sequence: TGTGCCAGCGGCCTCGGGGGGACCCCCTACAATGAGCAGTTCTTC.

The sample holds a few counts of this clone. V and J are TRBV7-9 and TRBJ1-3; D is unclear. Germline CDR1 and CDR2: SEHNR and FQNEAQ (reference sequence). The CDR3 covers 11 residues. Between the trimmed V and J ends, which lost 4 bases and 6 bases, there was a span of 4 bases. The DNA of the CDR3 is TGTGCCAGCAGCTCCCTAAACACCATATATTTT. This translates into CASSSLNTIYF. The whole variable domain, remainder taken from reference TRBV7-9 and TRBJ1-3, is DTGVSQNPRHKITKRGQNVTFRCDPISEHNRLYWYRQTLGQGPEFLTYFQNEAQLEKSRLLSDRFSAERPKGSFSTLEIQRTEQGDSAMYLCASSSLNTIYFGEGSWLTVV.

This clone was observed a single time. The chain uses TRBV5-6 and TRBJ2-3; 8 bases align to TRBD2. Germline V gene data show CDR1 as SGHDT and CDR2 as YYEEEE. The CDR3 spans 15 residues. Trimming cost V 0 bases and J 4 bases; bases outside gene matches: 4. CDR3 sequence: CASSLAGGAADTQYF. The CDR3 DNA reads as TGTGCCAGCAGCTTGGCCGGGGGGGCGGCAGATACGCAGTATTTT.

This clone was seen a few times. The rearrangement joins TRBV29-1 to TRBJ2-3; D may be TRBD1 (6 bases). Trimming left V 6 bases short and J 2 bases short, with 15 bases between. Germline-derived CDR1 and CDR2 are SQVTM and ANQGSEA. The CDR3 is made up of 14 amino acids. CDR3 protein: CSVGNRANTDTQYF. In nucleotides, the CDR3 is TGCAGCGTGGGAAACAGGGCCAACACAGATACGCAGTATTTT.

A few counts support this clone. V is TRBV7-9 and J is TRBJ2-7; 10 positions agree with TRBD1. V was clipped by 3 bases and J by 2 bases; unmatched bases: 7. The length of the CDR3 is 16 residues. From germline, CDR1 is SEHNR and CDR2 FQNEAQ (reference sequence). CDR3 region: CASSLGSGTGAYEQYF. The DNA of the CDR3 is TGTGCCAGCAGCTTGGGATCCGGGACAGGGGCCTACGAGCAGTACTTC.

The V gene is TRBV6-1, the J gene TRBJ1-5, with TRBD1 as a possible D gene (6 bases). Germline V gene data show CDR1 as MNHNS and CDR2 as SASEGT. Trimming stripped 2 bases from V and 4 bases from J, with 9 bases between. This CDR3 contains 14 residues. CDR3 DNA: TGTGCCAGCAGTGAACAGAGGGGGAATCAGCCCCAGCATTTT. This codes for CASSEQRGNQPQHF.

The V call is TRBV7-3, the J call TRBJ2-1; 12 bases are shared with TRBD2. Looked up from germline, CDR1 is SGHTA and CDR2 is FQGTGA. The CDR3 spans 18 residues. V dropped 4 bases and J dropped 7; count of bases not matched to a gene: 14. The DNA of the CDR3 is TGTGCCAGCAGCTCGAGTCGGCTAGCGGGGGGGCAGGAAAATGAGCAGTTCTTC. Protein sequence: CASSSSRLAGGQENEQFF.

The chain carries TRBV18 and TRBJ1-2; 11 bases agree with TRBD1. The germline V gene encodes CDR1 KGHSH and CDR2 LQKENI. The trim removed 3 bases at V and 7 bases at J, leaving 16 bases unmatched. The CDR3 contains 18 residues. CDR3 DNA sequence: TGTGCCAGCTCACCTAGTTCTCCCGGGACAGGGGGTAATGCTGGCTACACCTTC. It yields the protein CASSPSSPGTGGNAGYTF.

The CDR3 loop reads CASSDAGTGTSGNTIYF. CDR3 bases: TGCGCCAGCAGTGATGCCGGGACAGGGACCTCTGGAAACACCATATATTTT. V and J are TRBV10-1 and TRBJ1-3; 9 bases map to TRBD1. Germline V gene sequence: CDR1 WNHNN, CDR2 SYGVQD (reference sequence). The V and J ends lost 3 bases and 0 bases, in that order; junction bases with no gene match: 6. The CDR3 is 17 amino acids.

The genes are TRBV18 and TRBJ2-7; TRBD1 might be the D (5 bases). Germline assignment: CDR1 KGHSH and CDR2 LQKENI. V lost 4 bases and J lost 1, with 8 bases in between. CDR3 length equals 13 residues. The CDR3 DNA follows: TGTGCCAGCTCACAACAGGTTTCCTACGAGCAGTACTTC. Protein product: CASSQQVSYEQYF.

V and J are TRBV9 and TRBJ2-1, with D possibly TRBD2 on 5 matching bases. CDR1 is SGDLS, CDR2 YYNGEE, per germline. V lost 0 bases and J 10 bases, leaving 14 bases between the germline ends. This CDR3 spans 14 amino acids. CDR3 protein: CASSVVSGVREQFF. CDR3 in DNA: TGTGCCAGCAGCGTAGTTTCCGGGGTCAGGGAGCAGTTCTTC.

The chain is built from TRBV5-1 and TRBJ2-7; 7 nucleotides align to TRBD2. The CDR3 has 15 residues. After removal of 1 base from V and 3 bases from J, the junction contained 7 bases not matched to a gene. Germline loops: CDR1 SGHRS, CDR2 YFSETQ. CDR3 amino acids: CASSLSLGGGYEQYF. The CDR3 DNA reads TGCGCCAGCAGCTTGTCTCTGGGGGGGGGCTACGAGCAGTACTTC.

This chain links TRBV30 with TRBJ2-5; D perhaps matches TRBD1 (6 bases). The V end was cut by 0 bases, the J end by 11 bases, with 16 bases between. CDR1 GTSNPN and CDR2 SVGIG come from the germline V gene (reference sequence). The CDR3 has 13 residues. The CDR3 loop is CAWSVLLRQEQYF. The CDR3 coding sequence is TGTGCCTGGAGTGTATTACTTCGACAGGAGCAGTACTTC.

This clone was picked up one time. V usage is TRBV11-3 and J usage is TRBJ1-1, with 8 bases aligning to TRBD1. V dropped 5 bases and J dropped 9; count of bases not matched to a gene: 8. Per germline, CDR1 SGHNT and CDR2 YENEEA. This CDR3 is 13 amino acids long. CDR3: CASSQDDRGQAFF. The CDR3 DNA sequence: TGTGCCAGCAGCCAAGATGACAGGGGCCAAGCTTTCTTT.

The rearrangement joins TRBV10-2 to TRBJ1-3; 9 bases are shared with TRBD1. The V gene end was trimmed by 6 bases and the J gene end by 5 bases; junction bases not matched to a gene: 2. CDR1 and CDR2 (germline): WSHSY, SAAADI. The CDR3 totals 13 residues. CDR3 nucleotides: TGCGCCAGCAGGGGACAGGGCAGAAACACCATATATTTT. Translated: CASRGQGRNTIYF.